The 14 T cell receptor beta chains below come from one sample, sequenced in a study of OX40 agonist ivuxolimab in advanced cancers. The protocol was immunoSEQ multiplex PCR, while the TCRdb copy is restricted to in-frame clones and leaves out a portion. The profile shows 60,000 or so clones, 84% of them singletons. This sample comprised CD4+ or CD8+ T cells sorted from blood, obtained in a trial of the OX40 agonist ivuxolimab. The origin of the receptors is an adult with an advanced solid tumor such as melanoma, head and neck, liver or kidney cancer.

The chain links TRBV28 to TRBJ1-2, with 11 bases identical to TRBD1. CDR3 size: 15 residues. Germline V CDR1 and CDR2: MDHEN, SYDVKM. The trim removed 2 bases at V and 5 bases at J, leaving 4 bases unmatched. The CDR3 sequence is CASSLVGTGGYGYTF. In DNA form, the CDR3 reads TGTGCCAGCAGTTTAGTCGGGACAGGGGGTTATGGCTACACCTTC.

CDR3 bases: TGTGCCAGCAGCTCGGGCTTTAGGGGGACCCAGTACTTC. Protein product: CASSSGFRGTQYF. The V gene is TRBV7-2, the J gene TRBJ2-5; perhaps TRBD1 as D (5 bases). V was cut by 4 bases and J by 7 bases, with 13 bases left in between. CDR1 and CDR2 from the germline V gene are SGHTA and FQGNSA. The CDR3 is made up of 13 amino acids.

The rearrangement uses TRBV5-6 and TRBJ2-2; no clear D. The CDR3 has 14 residues. Trimming took off 0 bases at V and 4 bases at J, with 7 bases between the two ends. The V gene's germline CDR1 is SGHDT and CDR2 YYEEEE. The CDR3 DNA sequence: TGTGCCAGCAGCTTGGCCCCAGTCACCGGGGAGCTGTTTTTT. Translated, it gives CASSLAPVTGELFF.

This chain links TRBV2 with TRBJ2-5; tentative D call: TRBD2 (7 bases). There are 15 residues in the CDR3. V dropped 0 bases and J dropped 5 bases, with 13 bases sitting between them. From germline, CDR1 is SNHLY and CDR2 FYNNEI. CDR3 nucleotide sequence: TGTGCCAGCAGTGAAGCGGGGGGGCGCCGGGAGACCCAGTACTTC. Its protein product is CASSEAGGRRETQYF.

The rearrangement joins TRBV6-1 to TRBJ1-5; 7 bases align to TRBD1. The CDR3 is 14 amino acids. Germline values: CDR1 MNHNS, CDR2 SASEGT. The ends lost 6 bases at V and 7 bases at J; junction bases unmatched: 9. The CDR3 DNA reads as TGTGCCAGCAGAAGGACAGGAGCGGGACAGCCCCAGCATTTT. It translates to CASRRTGAGQPQHF.

This clone is medium-sized in the sample. The chain joins TRBV4-1 to TRBJ1-2; 7 bases are a match to TRBD1. With V trimmed by 3 bases and J by 4 bases, 5 bases remained unmatched. This CDR3 is 14 amino acids long. In germline, CDR1 is MGHRA, CDR2 YSYEKL. CDR3 sequence (DNA): TGCGCCAGCAGCCATGCCGGACAGGCCTATGGCTACACCTTC. Encoded protein: CASSHAGQAYGYTF.

The V gene is TRBV19, the J gene TRBJ1-3; the D is unclear. The V gene lost 5 bases and the J gene lost 0 bases, with 8 bases spanning the gap. Germline assignment: CDR1 LNHDA and CDR2 SQIVND (reference sequence). There are 14 residues in the CDR3. CDR3 DNA: TGTGCCAGTAGTGTCCGAAGCTCTGGAAACACCATATATTTT. This codes for CASSVRSSGNTIYF.

The CDR3 sequence: CASSLESGLVTDTQYF. CDR3 nucleotide sequence: TGTGCCAGCTCACTTGAGTCGGGACTAGTCACAGATACGCAGTATTTT. The gene calls are TRBV18 and TRBJ2-3, with 8 nucleotides matching TRBD2. CDR1 is KGHSH, CDR2 LQKENI, per germline. The CDR3 totals 16 residues. V gave up 4 bases and J gave up 2 bases; unmatched junction bases: 8. Drawing the rest from reference TRBV18 and TRBJ2-3, the complete variable domain is NAGVMQNPRHLVRRRGQEARLRCSPMKGHSHVYWYRQLPEEGLKFMVYLQKENIIDESGMPKERFSAEFPKEGPSILRIQQVVRGDSAAYFCASSLESGLVTDTQYFGPGTRLTVL.

This chain joins TRBV5-4 and TRBJ2-7; TRBD2 matches 13 bases. This CDR3 is 15 amino acids long. V was pared by 4 bases and J by 4 bases, with 5 bases of the junction left unmatched. CDR1 is SGHNT and CDR2 is YYREEE in the germline V gene (reference sequence). The CDR3 loop is CASSPRTSGGYEQYF. In DNA form, the CDR3 reads TGTGCCAGCAGCCCACGGACTAGCGGGGGTTACGAGCAGTACTTC.

CDR3 protein: CASTDYEETEAFF. Written as DNA, the CDR3 is TGTGCCAGTACAGATTACGAGGAGACTGAAGCTTTCTTT. This sequence joins TRBV6-1 and TRBJ1-1; no definite D call. V dropped 9 bases and J dropped 5 bases, with 16 bases sitting between them. The CDR3 is 13 residues long. Germline V CDR1 and CDR2: MNHNS, SASEGT.

The J gene is TRBJ2-2, the V gene TRBV10-3; the match to TRBD1 covers 9 bases. Germline-derived CDR1 and CDR2 are ENHRY and SYGVKD. The CDR3 length is 16 residues. The V segment lost 0 bases and the J segment 6 bases; nucleotides outside the gene matches: 5. The CDR3 spells CAISESGQGNPGELFF. The CDR3 DNA reads TGTGCCATCAGTGAGTCGGGACAGGGTAATCCCGGGGAGCTGTTTTTT.

The V and J genes are TRBV30 and TRBJ2-3; 14 nucleotides line up with TRBD2. V dropped 7 bases and J dropped 3; count of bases not matched to a gene: 12. From germline, CDR1 is GTSNPN and CDR2 SVGIG (reference sequence). This CDR3 is built from 17 residues. As DNA, the CDR3 is TGTGCCTACCGACTAGCGGGAGGGCCTTGGGGAACAGATACGCAGTATTTT. As protein: CAYRLAGGPWGTDTQYF.

The rearrangement joins TRBV9 to TRBJ2-2, with unresolved D. The V end was cut by 3 bases, the J end by 1 base, with 13 bases between. Per the germline V gene, CDR1 is SGDLS and CDR2 is YYNGEE. This CDR3 is 16 amino acids long. In DNA, the CDR3 is TGTGCCAGCAGCGCTATATCAGGATGGAACACCGGGGAGCTGTTTTTT. Protein: CASSAISGWNTGELFF.

This chain uses TRBV12-5 with TRBJ2-5, with D possibly TRBD1 on 6 matching bases. CDR1 is LGHNT, CDR2 FRNRAP, per germline. Deletions cut 2 bases from V and 4 bases from J, with 8 bases between. The CDR3 runs 13 residues. CDR3 coding DNA: TGTGCTAGTGGTTTGTGGGGGCGAGAGACCCAGTACTTC. Translated: CASGLWGRETQYF.